The TCR beta chain under discussion was sequenced for a study of T cell responses to AZD1222 COVID-19 vaccine. Regarding the study as a whole: Repertoires were obtained only post-peak T cell response.

V was cut by 5 bases and J by 3 bases, with 17 bases left in between. CDR3 length: 15 amino acids. Germline CDR1 and CDR2: SEHNR and FQNEAQ (reference sequence). Clones were read by immunoSEQ multiplex PCR, and TCRdb kept only the in-frame ones, dropping some. The sample has 70,000 to 95,000 clones, 75% to 90% seen once. A word on this clone: Its antigen is not identified.

The clonotype comes from an adult who received the AZD1222 COVID-19 vaccine. The chain couples TRBV7-9 to TRBJ2-7; tentative D call: TRBD2 (6 bases). The source was peripheral blood, collected 28 days after the second AZD1222 dose. The CDR3 spells CASSPLGGLGYEQYF. CDR3 coding DNA: TGTGCCAGCAGCCCCCTGGGAGGACTTGGCTACGAGCAGTACTTC.